A selection of T cell receptor beta chains follows, all from one sample in a study of identical twins. TCRdb re-derived calls from the 5' RACE reads in MiXCR, one entry per CDR3 protein. The profile shows approximately 220,000 distinct CDR3 sequences, around 10% of them singletons. The sample comprised memory (CD45RO+) T cells sorted from blood. The receptors were sampled from a woman between 18 and 29 years old in good health. CDR3s include the opening cysteine and the closing phenylalanine or tryptophan. D genes are given only for firm matches. Not every row has a clone size; where given, it reads once, few, many or a size class.

d_gene	abundance	j_gene	v_gene	CDR3aa	CDR3nt
TRBD2	many	TRBJ2-3	TRBV4-1	CASSLSGDTDTQYF	TGTGCCAGCAGTCTTAGCGGGGACACAGATACGCAGTATTTT
TRBD2	NA	TRBJ2-3	TRBV3-1	CASSYLAGRDTQYF	TGTGCCAGCAGCTACCTAGCGGGGCGAGATACGCAGTATTTT
TRBD2	NA	TRBJ2-3	TRBV20-1	CSPKAIIAGGTTDTQYF	TGCAGTCCTAAAGCCATCATAGCGGGGGGAACCACAGATACGCAGTATTTT
NA	NA	TRBJ2-7	TRBV5-6	CASRMGDEQYF	TGTGCCAGTAGGATGGGGGACGAGCAGTACTTC
NA	NA	TRBJ2-7	TRBV11-3	CASRIGLTVSEQYF	TGTGCCAGCAGGATCGGACTCACCGTCTCCGAGCAGTACTTC
NA	NA	TRBJ2-1	TRBV28	CASSPGLEREQLF	TGTGCCAGCAGCCCAGGGTTAGAGAGGGAGCAGCTCTTC
NA	few	TRBJ2-1	TRBV10-3	CAISGVGEQFF	TGTGCCATCAGTGGAGTCGGTGAGCAGTTCTTC
TRBD2	many	TRBJ2-5	TRBV12-3/TRBV12-4	CASSLTSGRGPEETQYF	TGTGCCAGCAGCCTGACTAGCGGGAGAGGACCCGAAGAGACCCAGTACTTC
TRBD2	NA	TRBJ2-2	TRBV4-2	CASSQDPSGGLRTGELFF	TGTGCCAGCAGCCAAGACCCTAGCGGGGGGCTCCGGACCGGGGAGCTGTTTTTT
NA	few	TRBJ1-3	TRBV30	CAWSPDSLGNTIYF	TGTGCCTGGAGTCCAGACAGTCTTGGAAACACCATATATTTT
NA	NA	TRBJ1-1	TRBV4-1	CASRNRAVNTEAFF	TGCGCCAGCAGAAACAGGGCAGTGAACACTGAAGCTTTCTTT
TRBD2	NA	TRBJ2-3	TRBV20-1	CSARVTSARVTDTQYF	TGCAGTGCTAGAGTCACTAGCGCAAGAGTCACAGATACGCAGTATTTT
NA	NA	TRBJ1-6	TRBV5-1	CASSLAVVAASGTPLHF	TGCGCCAGCAGCTTGGCCGTCGTAGCCGCGAGTGGTACACCCCTCCACTTT
NA	few	TRBJ2-1	TRBV4-3	CASSQEVRLPEQFF	TGCGCCAGCAGCCAAGAAGTCCGACTACCCGAGCAGTTCTTC
NA	many	TRBJ2-2	TRBV27	CASSLSGGGNTGELFF	TGTGCCAGCAGTTTATCAGGGGGTGGTAACACCGGGGAGCTGTTTTTT
NA	NA	TRBJ1-2	TRBV7-9	CASSGGANRLQDGYTF	TGTGCCAGCAGCGGGGGGGCGAACAGGCTTCAGGACGGCTACACCTTC
TRBD1	few	TRBJ2-2	TRBV30	CAWEGQGASGELFF	TGTGCCTGGGAGGGACAGGGGGCTTCCGGGGAGCTGTTTTTT
NA	many	TRBJ1-3	TRBV20-1	CSAMGGGNTIYF	TGCAGTGCTATGGGCGGTGGAAACACCATATATTTT
TRBD2	medium-sized	TRBJ2-7	TRBV11-2	CASSLAGLYEQYF	TGTGCCAGCAGCCTAGCGGGGCTCTACGAGCAGTACTTC
NA	few	TRBJ2-3	TRBV6-5	CASSYSGDTQYF	TGTGCCAGCAGTTACTCAGGGGATACGCAGTATTTT
NA	many	TRBJ1-1	TRBV12-3/TRBV12-4	CASSLGGAAEAFF	TGTGCCAGCAGTTTGGGGGGCGCGGCTGAAGCTTTCTTT
NA	many	TRBJ2-5	TRBV6-2/TRBV6-3	CASRGLQETQYF	TGTGCCAGCAGGGGCCTTCAAGAGACCCAGTACTTC
TRBD1	many	TRBJ1-1	TRBV5-1	CASSLDRGTTEAFF	TGCGCCAGCAGCTTGGACAGGGGAACGACTGAAGCTTTCTTT
TRBD2	few	TRBJ2-7	TRBV5-1	CASSSSPTSGETYEQYF	TGCGCCAGCAGCTCCAGTCCGACTAGCGGGGAAACCTACGAGCAGTACTTC
NA	few	TRBJ1-1	TRBV27	CASSLDPFGNTEAFF	TGTGCCAGCAGTCTAGACCCCTTCGGGAACACTGAAGCTTTCTTT
NA	few	TRBJ2-1	TRBV7-6	CASSLEAGQSYNEQFF	TGTGCCAGCAGCTTAGAAGCGGGACAGTCTTACAATGAGCAGTTCTTC
TRBD2	NA	TRBJ2-1	TRBV7-9	CASSFPSGNNEQFF	TGTGCCAGCAGCTTCCCTAGCGGGAACAATGAGCAGTTCTTC
NA	many	TRBJ2-1	TRBV24-1	CATSDLALGEQFF	TGTGCCACCAGTGATCTCGCCCTCGGTGAGCAGTTCTTC
NA	few	TRBJ2-3	TRBV20-1	CSARDSGRGTDTQYF	TGCAGTGCTAGAGATAGTGGTCGAGGCACAGATACGCAGTATTTT